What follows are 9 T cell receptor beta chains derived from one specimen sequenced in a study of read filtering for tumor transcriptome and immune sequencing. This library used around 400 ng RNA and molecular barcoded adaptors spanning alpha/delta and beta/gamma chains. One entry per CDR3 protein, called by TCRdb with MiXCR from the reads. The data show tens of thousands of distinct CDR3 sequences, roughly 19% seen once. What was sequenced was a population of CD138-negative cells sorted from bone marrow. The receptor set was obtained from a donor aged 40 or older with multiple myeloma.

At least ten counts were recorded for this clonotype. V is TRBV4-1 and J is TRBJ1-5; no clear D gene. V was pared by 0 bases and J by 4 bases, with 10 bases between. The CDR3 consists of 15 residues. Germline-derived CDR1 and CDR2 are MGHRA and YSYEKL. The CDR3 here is CASSQEGQRNQPQHF. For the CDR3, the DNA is TGCGCCAGCAGCCAAGAGGGCCAACGGAATCAGCCCCAGCATTTT.

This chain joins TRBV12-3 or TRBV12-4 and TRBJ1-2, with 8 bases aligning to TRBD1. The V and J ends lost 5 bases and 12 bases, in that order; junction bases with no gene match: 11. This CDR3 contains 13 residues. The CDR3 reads CASSPRTGTVHTF. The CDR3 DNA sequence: TGTGCCAGCAGTCCCCGGACAGGGACCGTCCACACCTTC.

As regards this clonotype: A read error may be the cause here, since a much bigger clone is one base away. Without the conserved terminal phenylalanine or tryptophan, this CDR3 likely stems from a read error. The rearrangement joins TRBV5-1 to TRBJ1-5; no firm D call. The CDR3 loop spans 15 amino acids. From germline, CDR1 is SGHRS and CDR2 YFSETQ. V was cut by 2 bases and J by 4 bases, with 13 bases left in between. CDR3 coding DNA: TGCGCCAGCAGCTTAGATAGCAGGATAAATCAGCCCCAGCATCTT. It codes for CASSLDSRINQPQHL.

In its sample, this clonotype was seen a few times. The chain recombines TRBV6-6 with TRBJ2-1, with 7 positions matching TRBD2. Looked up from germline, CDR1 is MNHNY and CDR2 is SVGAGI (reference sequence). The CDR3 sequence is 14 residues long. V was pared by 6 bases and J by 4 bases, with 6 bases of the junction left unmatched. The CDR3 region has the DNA TGTGCCAGCAGAGAGCGGGGCGAGTACAATGAGCAGTTCTTC. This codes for CASRERGEYNEQFF.

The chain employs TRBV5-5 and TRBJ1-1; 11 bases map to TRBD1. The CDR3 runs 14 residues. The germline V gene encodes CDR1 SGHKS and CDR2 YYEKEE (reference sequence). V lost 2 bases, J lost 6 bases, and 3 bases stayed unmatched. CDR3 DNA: TGTGCCAGCAGCTTAGGGACAGGGGGGGCTGAAGCTTTCTTT. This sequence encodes CASSLGTGGAEAFF.

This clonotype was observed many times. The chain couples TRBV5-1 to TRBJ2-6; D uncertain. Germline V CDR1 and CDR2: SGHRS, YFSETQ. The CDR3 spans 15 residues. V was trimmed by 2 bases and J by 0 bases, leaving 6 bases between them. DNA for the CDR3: TGCGCCAGCAGCTTTGGCCCCTCTGGGGCCAACGTCCTGACTTTC. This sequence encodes CASSFGPSGANVLTF.

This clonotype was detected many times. The CDR3 DNA is TGTGCCAGCAGCTTAGGGACATCAAGTATCGGCTACACCTTC. It encodes CASSLGTSSIGYTF. The rearrangement uses TRBV11-2 and TRBJ1-2; D might be TRBD1 (5 bases). The germline CDR1 and CDR2 sequences are SGHAT and FQNNGV. Deletions cut 1 base from V and 8 bases from J, with 14 bases between. The CDR3 sequence is 14 residues long.

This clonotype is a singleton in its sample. The CDR3 loop is CASSKGQGAGKPQHF. Written as DNA, the CDR3 is TGTGCCAGTAGTAAAGGGCAGGGAGCGGGGAAGCCCCAGCATTTT. This chain joins TRBV19 and TRBJ1-5; D possibly corresponds to TRBD1 (5 bases). Per the germline V gene, CDR1 is LNHDA and CDR2 is SQIVND (reference sequence). This CDR3 has 15 residues. Trimming removed 4 bases from V and 8 bases from J, with 18 bases in between.

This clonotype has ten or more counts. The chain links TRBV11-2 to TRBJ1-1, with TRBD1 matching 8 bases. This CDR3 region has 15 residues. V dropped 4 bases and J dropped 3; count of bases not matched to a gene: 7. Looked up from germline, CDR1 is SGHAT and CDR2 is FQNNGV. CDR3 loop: CASSWRTGTDTEAFF. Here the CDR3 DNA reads TGTGCCAGCAGCTGGCGGACAGGGACGGACACTGAAGCTTTCTTT.